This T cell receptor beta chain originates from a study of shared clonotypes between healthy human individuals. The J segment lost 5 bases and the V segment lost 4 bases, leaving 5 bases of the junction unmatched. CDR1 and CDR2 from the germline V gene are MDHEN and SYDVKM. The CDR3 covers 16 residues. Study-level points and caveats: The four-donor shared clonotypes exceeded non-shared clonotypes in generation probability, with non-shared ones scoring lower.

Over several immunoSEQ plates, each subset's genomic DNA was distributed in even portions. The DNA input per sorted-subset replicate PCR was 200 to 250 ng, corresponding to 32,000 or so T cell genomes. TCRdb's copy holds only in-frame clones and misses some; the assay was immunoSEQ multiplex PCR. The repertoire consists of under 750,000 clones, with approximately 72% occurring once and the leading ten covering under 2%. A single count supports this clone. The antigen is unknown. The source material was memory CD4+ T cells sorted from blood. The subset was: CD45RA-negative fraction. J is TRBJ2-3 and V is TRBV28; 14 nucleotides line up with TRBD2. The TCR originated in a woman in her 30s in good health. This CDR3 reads CASSSGTSGRRDTQYF. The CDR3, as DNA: TGTGCCAGCAGTTCTGGGACTAGCGGGAGACGAGATACGCAGTATTTT.